Only a few counts were recorded for the clone carrying this TCR beta chain. Its antigen is unidentified. For TCR, cDNA came from 5'RACE template switching, which added a universal primer site and UMIs. TCRdb called the 5' RACE reads again in MiXCR, with one record for every CDR3 protein. Of 300,000 or so distinct CDR3 sequences detected, roughly 7% appear once; the ten largest clones hold roughly a sixth. This CDR3 comprises 14 residues. Germline lookup yields CDR1 MGHRA and CDR2 YSYEKL. J was trimmed by 7 bases and V by 4 bases; bases with no gene match: 10. The source of the sample is a study of T cells after yellow fever vaccination. Study-level findings and limits: Across the CD4 and CD8 compartments, a small share of clonotypes was present in both.

The chain has TRBV4-1 and TRBJ2-7; 7 bases fit TRBD1. The sample here was PBMCs, taken roughly 47 days after the first yellow fever vaccination. The clonotype comes from a man aged 18 to 35 who received the YFV17D yellow fever vaccine. The CDR3 loop reads CASSRGQFSGEQYF. The CDR3 DNA follows: TGCGCCAGCAGCCGGGGACAGTTCTCCGGGGAGCAGTACTTC.